This TCR beta chain emerged from a study of T cell changes during pregnancy in multiple sclerosis. The germline V gene encodes CDR1 MGHRA and CDR2 YSYEKL. Trimming removed 3 bases from V and 7 bases from J; junction bases left unmatched: 3. This CDR3 spans 12 amino acids. Only in-frame clones appear in the TCRdb table, and some are missing; sequencing was by immunoSEQ multiplex PCR. In the table there are around 55,000 clones, 94% of which are singletons. Sequencing was performed on CD8+ T cells from peripheral blood mononuclear cells, taken in the third trimester of pregnancy. The rearrangement links TRBV4-1 to TRBJ2-7; 7 positions match TRBD1. The sequence was obtained from a female donor with multiple sclerosis, enrolled in a pregnancy study. The CDR3 region has the DNA TGCGCCAGCAGCCAGACAGGGCAAGAGCAGTACTTC. It is translated as CASSQTGQEQYF.